This is a list of T cell receptor beta chains from one sample in a study of blood T cell repertoires in COVID-19. TCRdb's copy holds only in-frame clones and misses some; the assay was immunoSEQ multiplex PCR. The table lists 200,000 to 250,000 clones, over 70% of them singletons. What was sequenced was PBMCs or T cells enriched from blood (not recorded which). Receptor source: a woman aged 25 to 39 who had been exposed to COVID-19. Each CDR3 is given with its conserved first and last residue. The D gene is left open where the match is weak. A clone size is listed for some rows: how often the clone was seen (once, few, many), or a class if it is expanded.

clone_size j_call v_call d_call cdr3_nt cdr3_aa
- TRBJ2-1 TRBV7-2 TRBD2 TGTGCCAGCAGCCTAAGAGGGCGGGGGACTACCGGATACAATGAGCAGTTCTTC CASSLRGRGTTGYNEQFF
- TRBJ1-2 TRBV4-1 - TGCGCCAGCTCGGGGGGCAAGAACTATGGCTACACCTTC CASSGGKNYGYTF
- TRBJ2-7 TRBV5-1 - TGCGCCAGCAGCGCCCGGGTCGACCAAGGCGAGCAGTACTTC CASSARVDQGEQYF
- TRBJ2-2 TRBV28 TRBD2 TGTGCCAGCAGCTATCGAGGACTAGGGACCGGGGAGCTGTTTTTT CASSYRGLGTGELFF
- TRBJ1-5 TRBV7-9 TRBD1 TGTGCCAGCAGCCCCGGACAGGGAGGCAATCAGCCCCAGCATTTT CASSPGQGGNQPQHF
- TRBJ2-7 TRBV12-5 - TGTGCTAGTGGCACAACCTACGAGCAGTACTTC CASGTTYEQYF
- TRBJ1-1 TRBV15 - TGTGCCACCAGCAGGGGGGGGCGGAACACTGAAGCTTTCTTT CATSRGGRNTEAFF
- TRBJ2-7 TRBV18 TRBD2 TGTGCCAGCTCACTTGGACTAGCGGATGCTCGGTACGAGCAGTACTTC CASSLGLADARYEQYF
- TRBJ1-2 TRBV11-2 - TGTGCCAGCAGCTTTGAGGGTTGGGGCTACACCTTC CASSFEGWGYTF
once TRBJ2-5 TRBV28 - TGTGCCAGCAGTTTTAGTCAGGGGCAGGAGACCCAGTACTTC CASSFSQGQETQYF
- TRBJ1-2 TRBV12-3/TRBV12-4 - TGTGCCAGCACCGGAGGAATCTATGGCTACACCTTC CASTGGIYGYTF
- TRBJ1-6 TRBV2 TRBD1 TGTGCCAGCAGGGGACAGAACCCTTCACCCCTCCACTTT CASRGQNPSPLHF
once TRBJ2-1 TRBV7-2 - TGTGCCAGCAGCCCACCGGACAGCAGCTCCTACAATGAGCAGTTCTTC CASSPPDSSSYNEQFF
- TRBJ1-1 TRBV5-6 - TGTGCCAGCAGCTTCTTCCAGGGGATTGTAAACCCGAACACTGAAGCTTTCTTT CASSFFQGIVNPNTEAFF
- TRBJ2-1 TRBV25-1 TRBD2 TGTGCCAGCAGTGGTCCGGGGGTAGCGGGCTACAATGAGCAGTTCTTC CASSGPGVAGYNEQFF
- TRBJ2-1 TRBV9 - TGTGCCAGCAGCGTAGCGACTGGAGATAGGAATGAGCAGTTCTTC CASSVATGDRNEQFF
- TRBJ1-1 TRBV28 - TGTGCCAGCAGTTCCACCGGGACACCGAACACTGAAGCTTTCTTT CASSSTGTPNTEAFF
- TRBJ2-1 TRBV18 TRBD2 TGTGCCAGCTCATACCGGGAGGCTAGCGGGAGTCGTACCTACAATGAGCAGTTCTTC CASSYREASGSRTYNEQFF
- TRBJ2-2 TRBV24-1 - TGTGCCACCAGTGATTCTATCGGAGGGCCGAGAGGGGAGCTGTTTTTT CATSDSIGGPRGELFF
- TRBJ2-7 TRBV10-3 TRBD1 TGTGCCATCAGTGAGTCCGACAGGGTCTCCTACGAGCAGTACTTC CAISESDRVSYEQYF
- TRBJ2-7 TRBV19 TRBD2 TGTGCCAGTAGTCGAGTTGGGACTAGCGGGCTACGCGCCTACGAGCAGTACTTC CASSRVGTSGLRAYEQYF
- TRBJ2-3 TRBV5-4 - TGTGCCAGCTTAGCGCAGAACACAGATACGCAGTATTTT CASLAQNTDTQYF
once TRBJ2-5 TRBV9 - TGTGCCAGCAGCGGCGAGGAGACCCAGTACTTC CASSGEETQYF
- TRBJ1-6 TRBV3-1/TRBV3-2 TRBD1 TGTGCCAGCAGGGGGACAGGGGATAATTCACCCCTCCACTTT CASRGTGDNSPLHF